Following are 9 T cell receptor beta chains from one sample sequenced in a study of blood T cell repertoires in COVID-19. Data came from immunoSEQ multiplex PCR; TCRdb stores just in-frame clones and leaves some out. The repertoire holds 200,000 to 300,000 clones, with about 90% as singletons. The sample was peripheral blood. Receptors were obtained from a man older than 75 with acute or convalescent COVID-19.

V gene TRBV7-9 combines with J gene TRBJ1-4; 12 bases agree with TRBD1. Germline V gene lookup returns CDR1 SEHNR and CDR2 FQNEAQ (reference sequence). V lost 4 bases, J lost 5 bases, and 2 bases stayed unmatched. The CDR3 consists of 15 residues. The CDR3 loop reads CASSWGTGGNEKLFF. The CDR3 coding sequence is TGTGCCAGCAGCTGGGGGACAGGGGGCAATGAAAAACTGTTTTTT. Drawing the rest from reference TRBV7-9 and TRBJ1-4, the complete variable domain is DTGVSQNPRHKITKRGQNVTFRCDPISEHNRLYWYRQTLGQGPEFLTYFQNEAQLEKSRLLSDRFSAERPKGSFSTLEIQRTEQGDSAMYLCASSWGTGGNEKLFFGSGTQLSVL.

V is TRBV7-2 and J is TRBJ2-1; TRBD2 matches at 8 bases. V gave up 1 base and J gave up 5 bases; unmatched junction bases: 4. Per the germline V gene, CDR1 is SGHTA and CDR2 is FQGNSA. The CDR3 length is 15 residues. The CDR3 region is CASSLGTSLNNEQFF. CDR3 sequence (DNA): TGTGCCAGCAGCTTAGGGACTAGCCTGAACAATGAGCAGTTCTTC.

The chain carries TRBV5-5 and TRBJ2-3, with D possibly TRBD2 on 5 matching bases. V was trimmed by 4 bases and J by 8 bases, leaving 17 bases between them. CDR3 length equals 14 residues. Germline loops: CDR1 SGHKS, CDR2 YYEKEE (reference sequence). CDR3 DNA sequence: TGTGCCAGCAGCCCAAGGACTGTTCAACCTACGCAGTATTTT. Residues: CASSPRTVQPTQYF.

The rearrangement links TRBV3-1 (or the pseudogene TRBV3-2) to TRBJ1-1, with TRBD1 matching over 9 bases. Trimming cost V 2 bases and J 4 bases; bases outside gene matches: 2. Germline V lookup: CDR1 LGHDT, CDR2 YNNKEL (reference sequence). The CDR3 is 14 residues long. CDR3 sequence (DNA): TGTGCCAGCAGCCAAACAGGGGGCCTCACTGAAGCTTTCTTT. Translated: CASSQTGGLTEAFF.

J is TRBJ1-1 and V is TRBV6-6; possibly TRBD1 for D (6 bases). This CDR3 has 14 amino acids. The germline CDR1 and CDR2 sequences are MNHNY and SVGAGI (reference sequence). The V and J ends lost 6 bases and 6 bases respectively, with 17 bases between them. Written as DNA, the CDR3 is TGTGCCAGCAGAGTTTCCCAGGGGAGGGCTGAAGCTTTCTTT. Its protein is CASRVSQGRAEAFF.

The chain couples TRBV9 to TRBJ2-2; TRBD1 aligns across 7 bases. With 4 bases clipped from V and 6 bases from J, the junction kept 6 bases outside the gene matches. The CDR3 contains 14 residues. Germline lookup yields CDR1 SGDLS and CDR2 YYNGEE. The chain's CDR3 is CASSPNRGAGELFF. CDR3 nucleotides: TGTGCCAGCAGCCCCAACAGGGGAGCCGGGGAGCTGTTTTTT.

The genes are TRBV5-1 and TRBJ2-1; D gene ambiguous. Germline V gene lookup returns CDR1 SGHRS and CDR2 YFSETQ. The CDR3 is made up of 12 amino acids. Trimming pared 7 bases from V and 4 bases from J, leaving 9 bases between. DNA for the CDR3: TGCGCCAGCGGCTCTTCGTACAATGAGCAGTTCTTC. Translated: CASGSSYNEQFF.

The chain recombines TRBV10-2 with TRBJ2-2, with 12 nucleotides matching TRBD2. V lost 6 bases to trimming and J lost 0 bases; unmatched junction nucleotides: 2. CDR1 is WSHSY and CDR2 is SAAADI in the germline V gene. This CDR3 is 16 amino acids long. The CDR3: CASSGLAGTNTGELFF. The CDR3 bases are TGCGCCAGCAGCGGACTAGCGGGGACGAACACCGGGGAGCTGTTTTTT.

The chain carries TRBV29-1 and TRBJ1-1, with D possibly matching TRBD1 (5 bases). CDR3 size: 13 residues. Germline CDR1 and CDR2: SQVTM and ANQGSEA. V was shortened by 6 bases and J by 0 bases, with 11 bases between the two germline ends. The CDR3 DNA reads as TGCAGCGTCTCACAGGTTTTGAACACTGAAGCTTTCTTT. Translating gives CSVSQVLNTEAFF.